A selection of T cell receptor beta chains follows, all from one sample in a study of T cell responses to AZD1222 COVID-19 vaccine. Profiled with immunoSEQ multiplex PCR; TCRdb holds only in-frame clones, not every one. The sample has 150,000 to 200,000 clones, around 94% seen once. The sequencing here drew on peripheral blood, taken on day 0 of AZD1222 vaccination. These receptor sequences come from an adult in good health. Both conserved end residues are part of each CDR3. Fields, in order: CDR3 DNA, CDR3 protein, CDR3 length, V gene, clone size, D gene, J gene. The D gene is left open where the match is weak. Clone size is given for some rows only: seen once, a few or many times, or a class if the clone is expanded.

DNA: TGTGCCAGCAGCTCCGGAGTGCTAGCTAACTATGGCTACACCTTC
CDR3: CASSSGVLANYGYTF
length: 15
V: TRBV5-6
size: -
D: -
J: TRBJ1-2

DNA: TGCGCCAGCAGCCGCAGGGCCGAGCAGTTCTTC
CDR3: CASSRRAEQFF
length: 11
V: TRBV5-1
size: -
D: -
J: TRBJ2-1

DNA: TGTGCCAGCAGTGTGGGGAGACTTCGAAGAGGCACAGATACGCAGTATTTT
CDR3: CASSVGRLRRGTDTQYF
length: 17
V: TRBV2
size: -
D: -
J: TRBJ2-3

DNA: TGTGCCAGCAGTGACGATAAGGGGGGGCGAGTGGGCGGCTACACCTTC
CDR3: CASSDDKGGRVGGYTF
length: 16
V: TRBV6-1
size: -
D: -
J: TRBJ1-2

DNA: TGCGCCAGCGCCTTTGCGGTGAACACTGAAGCTTTCTTT
CDR3: CASAFAVNTEAFF
length: 13
V: TRBV4-1
size: once
D: -
J: TRBJ1-1

DNA: TGTGCCAGTCAGTCAGGAGGATACAATGAGCAGTTCTTC
CDR3: CASQSGGYNEQFF
length: 13
V: TRBV6-5
size: once
D: -
J: TRBJ2-1

DNA: TGTGCCAGCAGTTTAGCCCCACCCTACGAGCAGTACTTC
CDR3: CASSLAPPYEQYF
length: 13
V: TRBV12-3/TRBV12-4
size: -
D: -
J: TRBJ2-7

DNA: TGCGCCAGCAGCCGCCAGGGGAACACTGAAGCTTTCTTT
CDR3: CASSRQGNTEAFF
length: 13
V: TRBV5-1
size: -
D: -
J: TRBJ1-1

DNA: TGTGCCAGCAGCGTTTGGGACACCGGGGAGCTGTTTTTT
CDR3: CASSVWDTGELFF
length: 13
V: TRBV12-3/TRBV12-4
size: once
D: -
J: TRBJ2-2

DNA: TGTGCCAGCAGCCATTTGAGTTTGGGATATTCACCCCTCCACTTT
CDR3: CASSHLSLGYSPLHF
length: 15
V: TRBV3-1/TRBV3-2
size: -
D: -
J: TRBJ1-6

DNA: TGTGCCAGCAGCTTGGATAGCTGGGCTGAGCAGTTCTTC
CDR3: CASSLDSWAEQFF
length: 13
V: TRBV5-6
size: -
D: -
J: TRBJ2-1

DNA: TGTGCCAGCAGTGAAGGGGTGAACACTGAAGCTTTCTTT
CDR3: CASSEGVNTEAFF
length: 13
V: TRBV2
size: -
D: -
J: TRBJ1-1

DNA: TGCGCCAGCAAACCCTTCGCCGGCGGGACCGGGGAGCTGTTTTTT
CDR3: CASKPFAGGTGELFF
length: 15
V: TRBV5-1
size: -
D: -
J: TRBJ2-2

DNA: TGTGCCAGCTCACCAGCATCGAAGGACGAGCAGTACTTC
CDR3: CASSPASKDEQYF
length: 13
V: TRBV18
size: -
D: -
J: TRBJ2-7

DNA: TGTGCCACCAGTGATTTTCTCGGAACCCAGCATTTT
CDR3: CATSDFLGTQHF
length: 12
V: TRBV24-1
size: -
D: -
J: TRBJ1-5